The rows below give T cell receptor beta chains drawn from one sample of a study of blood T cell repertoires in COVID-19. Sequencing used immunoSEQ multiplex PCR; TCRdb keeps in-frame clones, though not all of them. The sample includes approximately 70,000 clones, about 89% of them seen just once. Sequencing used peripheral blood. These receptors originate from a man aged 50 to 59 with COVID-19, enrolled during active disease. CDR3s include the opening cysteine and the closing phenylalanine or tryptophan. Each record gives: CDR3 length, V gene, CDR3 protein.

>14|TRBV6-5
CASSPKLADNEQFF
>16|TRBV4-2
CASSQVSGQASYEQYF
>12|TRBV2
CASTYGGEKLFF
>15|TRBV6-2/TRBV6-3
CASSTQGQGQETQYF
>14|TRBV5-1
CASSLRLFQETQYF
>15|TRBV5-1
CASSLVLGQNYGYTF
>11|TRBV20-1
CSATQGETQYF
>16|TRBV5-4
CASSFGGGRAPYEQYF
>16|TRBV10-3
CAISELGRGLRNEQFF
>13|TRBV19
CASRGLLYNEQFF
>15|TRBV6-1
CASSEQGGGANVLTF
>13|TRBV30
CAWRGTGDQPQHF
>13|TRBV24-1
CATSARGFQPQHF
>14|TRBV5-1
CASSWDRGNSPLHF
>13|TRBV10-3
CAISTLTGGEQYF
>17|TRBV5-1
CASSLLIRQGGHEELFF
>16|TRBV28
CASSSPGLAGGNEQYF
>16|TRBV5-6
CASSWKTSGRGNEQFF
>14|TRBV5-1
CASRDKRFDNEQFF
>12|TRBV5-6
CASRYTGQGYTF
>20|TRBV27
CASSPRVPRVPSSSYNEQFF
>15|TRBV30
CAWSVRGRDYTEAFF
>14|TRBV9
CASSARIQNTEAFF
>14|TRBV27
CASSFLTANEKLFF
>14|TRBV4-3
CASSHPRLADTQYF
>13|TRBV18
CASSPAGNTEAFF
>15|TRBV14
CASSQGLAGLNEQYF
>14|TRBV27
CASRRGTGGYEQYF
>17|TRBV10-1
CASSGGTQLVLSHEQYF
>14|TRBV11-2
CASSLNGGGEKLFF
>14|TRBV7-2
CASSLSGPKTEAFF
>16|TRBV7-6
CASSPTGAGDQETQYF
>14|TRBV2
CASRRAAGAGELFF
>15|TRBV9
CASSGGVGPYNEQFF
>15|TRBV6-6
CASSYGTGPVDEQFF
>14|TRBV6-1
CASSESGPGNTIYF
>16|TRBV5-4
CASSLKGLPNTGELFF
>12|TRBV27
CASSLRGTEAFF
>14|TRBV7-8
CASSQGQGNSPLHF